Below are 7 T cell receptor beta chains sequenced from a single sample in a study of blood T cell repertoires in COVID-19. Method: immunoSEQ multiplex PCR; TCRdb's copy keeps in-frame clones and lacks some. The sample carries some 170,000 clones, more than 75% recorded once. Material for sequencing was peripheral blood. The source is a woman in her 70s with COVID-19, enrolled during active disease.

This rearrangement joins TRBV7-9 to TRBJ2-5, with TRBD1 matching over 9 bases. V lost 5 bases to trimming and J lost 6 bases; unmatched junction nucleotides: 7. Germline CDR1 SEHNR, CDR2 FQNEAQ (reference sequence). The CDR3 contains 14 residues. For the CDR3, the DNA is TGTGCCAGCAGCCAACAGGGGGCGGGAAAGACCCAGTACTTC. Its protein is CASSQQGAGKTQYF.

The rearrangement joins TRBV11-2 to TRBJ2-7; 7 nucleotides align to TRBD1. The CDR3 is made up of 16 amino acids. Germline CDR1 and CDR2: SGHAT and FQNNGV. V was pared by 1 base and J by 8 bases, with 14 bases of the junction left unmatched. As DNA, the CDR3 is TGTGCCAGCAGCTTAGTTCGGACAGGAGATCCTTTAAAGCAGTACTTC. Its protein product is CASSLVRTGDPLKQYF.

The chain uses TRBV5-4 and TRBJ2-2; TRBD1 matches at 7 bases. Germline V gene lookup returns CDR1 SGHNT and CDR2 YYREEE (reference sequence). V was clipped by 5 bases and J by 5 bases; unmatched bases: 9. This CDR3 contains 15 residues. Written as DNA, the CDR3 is TGTGCCAGCAGGGATACCGGGACAGAGACCGGGGAGCTGTTTTTT. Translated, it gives CASRDTGTETGELFF. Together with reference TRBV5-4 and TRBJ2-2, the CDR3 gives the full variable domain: ETGVTQSPTHLIKTRGQQVTLRCSSQSGHNTVSWYQQALGQGPQFIFQYYREEENGRGNFPPRFSGLQFPNYSSELNVNALELDDSALYLCASRDTGTETGELFFGEGSRLTVL.

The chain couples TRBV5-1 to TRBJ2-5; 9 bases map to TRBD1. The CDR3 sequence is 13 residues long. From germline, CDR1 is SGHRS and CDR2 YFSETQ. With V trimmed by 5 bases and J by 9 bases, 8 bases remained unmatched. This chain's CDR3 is CASSPGTGLSQYF. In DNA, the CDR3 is TGCGCCAGCAGTCCCGGGACAGGGTTGTCCCAGTACTTC.

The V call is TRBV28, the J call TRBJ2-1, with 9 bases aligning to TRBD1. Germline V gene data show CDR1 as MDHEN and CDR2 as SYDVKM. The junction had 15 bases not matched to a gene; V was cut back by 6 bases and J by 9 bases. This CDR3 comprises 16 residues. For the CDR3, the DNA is TGTGCCAGCAGCCTAAGGGGACAGGGACGATCGAGTGAGCAGTTCTTC. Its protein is CASSLRGQGRSSEQFF.

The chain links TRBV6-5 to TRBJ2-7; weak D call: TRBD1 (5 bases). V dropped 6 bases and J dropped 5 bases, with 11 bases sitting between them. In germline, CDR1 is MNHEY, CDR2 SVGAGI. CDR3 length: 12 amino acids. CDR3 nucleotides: TGTGCCAGCAGCCGCGACAGCAACGAGCAGTACTTC. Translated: CASSRDSNEQYF.

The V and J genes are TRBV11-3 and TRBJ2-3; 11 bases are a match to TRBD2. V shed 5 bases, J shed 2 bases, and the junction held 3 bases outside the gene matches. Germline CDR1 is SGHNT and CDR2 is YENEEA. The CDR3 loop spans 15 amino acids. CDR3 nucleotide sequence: TGTGCCAGCAGCGGGACTAGCGGATTCACAGATACGCAGTATTTT. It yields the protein CASSGTSGFTDTQYF. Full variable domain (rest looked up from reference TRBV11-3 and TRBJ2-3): EAGVVQSPRYKIIEKKQPVAFWCNPISGHNTLYWYLQNLGQGPELLIRYENEEAVDDSQLPKDRFSAERLKGVDSTLKIQPAELGDSAVYLCASSGTSGFTDTQYFGPGTRLTVL.